What follows describes a single T cell receptor (beta chain). This CDR3 contains 14 residues. CDR1 and CDR2 (germline): MNHEY, SMNVEV (reference sequence). V was cut by 4 bases and J by 4 bases, with 13 bases left in between. The sample comes from a study of T cell changes during pregnancy in multiple sclerosis. Data came from immunoSEQ multiplex PCR; TCRdb stores just in-frame clones and leaves some out. The data show about 17,000 clones, around 87% seen once. The source of this sequence is a female donor in good health, enrolled as a control in a pregnancy study. This chain joins TRBV27 and TRBJ1-2; D perhaps matches TRBD1 (6 bases). The source material was CD8+ T cells from peripheral blood mononuclear cells, sampled in the third trimester of pregnancy. The CDR3: CASSWDTGGYGYTF. CDR3 bases: TGTGCCAGCAGTTGGGACACGGGAGGCTATGGCTACACCTTC.